This T cell receptor beta chain was identified during a study of blood T cell repertoires in COVID-19 (dated by TCRdb to 2018 to 2020). For the study in its entirety: Samples from collaborators originated in the United States, Italy and Spain and spanned both the acute and convalescent phases of COVID-19. Where HLA class I and class II types were available, the types were taken from metadata supplied by the sample provider, not from assay-based typing. Deeply sampled blood TCRbeta repertoires from subjects exposed to, actively infected with, or recovered from COVID-19 were included in the dataset. The material from the prospective study consisted of cDNA or gDNA derived from T cells, B-cell-depleted T cells, or PBMCs. The samples were drawn from the first 160 participants of the ongoing ImmuneRACE study and from 1,254 subjects provided by 6 global collaborators. The repertoires were released in a freely available public database intended as a resource for research on the immune response to SARS-CoV-2. Sample metadata almost always included a de-identified subject ID, COVID-19 status, age in years and sex.

The CDR3 numbers 15 residues from cysteine through phenylalanine. CDR3 DNA is the only sequence kept; it has 45 bases, read in frame from the first base. From a lookup of the germline V gene, CDR1 and CDR2 are SGHRS and YFSETQ. V is cut by 4 bases and J by 8 bases, and the space between the germline ends is 18 bases. Results the study describes overall, beyond this receptor: How much clinical and demographic metadata was included differed by source and by participant, and the metadata was provided uncurated.

This clone was counted a few times. There is no known antigen for this receptor. Per-base qualities were not stored, and no clone one base away is much larger. TCRbeta CDR3 regions were amplified from genomic DNA by means of the immunoSEQ Assay, a bias-controlled multiplex PCR. The authors processed their data as follows. Nucleated cell counts per sample were estimated from amplification of reference gene primers within the assay. To quantify the absolute abundance of each unique TCRbeta CDR3 rearrangement, sequence reads were collapsed and filtered. For each sample, productive Simpson clonality was calculated as the square root of Simpson's diversity index over productive rearrangements. TCRdb mirrors the immuneACCESS table, restricted to in-frame sequences. Some clones are absent from its copies; in checked studies, under half trace to an unresolved V gene, and the reason for the others is unknown. V and J calls and clone size are copied from that table; D and trimming were computed from the DNA. Within this sample are tens of thousands of clones, with less than 85% of them counted one time only. Of the sample, about an eighth falls within the top ten clones.

Collaborating institutions collected whole blood in K2EDTA tubes following their own protocols. For TCRbeta analysis, collaborator samples were shipped as frozen whole blood, as isolated PBMCs, or as DNA extracted from either sample type. The specimen sequenced was peripheral blood. The rearrangement combines TRBV5-1 with TRBJ1-4; no D segment can be confidently identified. This receptor was identified in a human donor in a cohort sampled during active COVID-19. The nucleotide sequence is given as TGCGCCAGCAGCCGCATTGGAGGAATCGACGAAAAACTGTTTTTT. Translated, it reads CASSRIGGIDEKLFF. The variable domain in full, with residues beyond the CDR3 obtained from the reference TRBV5-1 and TRBJ1-4 genes, is KAGVTQTPRYLIKTRGQQVTLSCSPISGHRSVSWYQQTPGQGLQFLFEYFSETQRNKGNFPGRFSGRQFSNSRSEMNVSTLELGDSALYLCASSRIGGIDEKLFFGSGTQLSVL.